The clone carrying this T cell receptor (beta chain) was counted at least ten times. What it binds is not known. The entry originates in a study of post-analysis software for immune sequencing data. Points from the study as a whole: A significant reduction in normalized Chao1 diversity was observed in multiple sclerosis patients versus controls. A handful of TRBV segments appeared more often in patients than in controls, and TRBV5-6, TRBV5-1 and TRBV20-1 were among these.

The germline CDR1 and CDR2 sequences are ENHRY and SYGVKD. The V and J ends lost 2 bases and 2 bases respectively, with 2 bases between them. The CDR3 totals 12 residues. Each TCR beta cDNA library carried unique molecular identifiers. TCRdb called the PCR reads again in MiXCR, with one record for every CDR3 protein. This sample has around 200,000 distinct CDR3 sequences, with 29% found just once. This sequence joins TRBV10-3 and TRBJ2-3; D call uncertain. This receptor was obtained from a girl aged 2-17 years with multiple sclerosis. Specimen: blood. Here the CDR3 DNA reads TGTGCCATCAGTGAGAACACAGATACGCAGTATTTT. Translating it yields CAISENTDTQYF.